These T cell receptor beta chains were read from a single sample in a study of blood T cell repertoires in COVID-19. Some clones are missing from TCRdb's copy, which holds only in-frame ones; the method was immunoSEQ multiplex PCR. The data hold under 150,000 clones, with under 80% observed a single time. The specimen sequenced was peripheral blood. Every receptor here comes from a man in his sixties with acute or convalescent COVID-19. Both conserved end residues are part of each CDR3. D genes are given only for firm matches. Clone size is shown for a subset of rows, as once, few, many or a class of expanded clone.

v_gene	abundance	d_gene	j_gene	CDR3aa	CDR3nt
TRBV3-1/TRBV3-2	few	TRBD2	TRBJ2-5	CASSLPRGLGGETQYF	TGTGCCAGCAGCCTACCCCGGGGACTAGGGGGGGAGACCCAGTACTTC
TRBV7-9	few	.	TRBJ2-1	CASSPGGSYNEQFF	TGTGCCAGCAGCCCTGGAGGCTCCTACAATGAGCAGTTCTTC
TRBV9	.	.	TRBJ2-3	CASSLRAGALGTDTQYF	TGTGCCAGCAGCCTCAGAGCAGGGGCCCTGGGCACAGATACGCAGTATTTT
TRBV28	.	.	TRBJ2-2	CASRQTGEPSVTGGELFF	TGTGCCAGCAGGCAGACGGGAGAACCCTCCGTGACCGGGGGGGAGCTGTTTTTT
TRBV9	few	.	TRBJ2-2	CASSVDRVLARNTNTGELFF	TGTGCCAGCAGCGTAGACAGGGTGCTTGCAAGAAACACGAACACCGGGGAGCTGTTTTTT
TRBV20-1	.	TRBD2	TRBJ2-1	CSARTSGEQFF	TGCAGTGCTAGAACTAGCGGTGAGCAGTTCTTC
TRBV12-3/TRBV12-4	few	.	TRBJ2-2	CASVTQGRGELFF	TGTGCCAGCGTCACCCAGGGTCGCGGGGAGCTGTTTTTT
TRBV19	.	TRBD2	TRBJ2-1	CASSIGLVAGGNEQFF	TGTGCCAGTAGTATAGGATTGGTAGCGGGGGGCAATGAGCAGTTCTTC
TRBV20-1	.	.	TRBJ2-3	CSASLGLADTQYF	TGCAGTGCTAGTTTGGGGCTGGCAGATACGCAGTATTTT
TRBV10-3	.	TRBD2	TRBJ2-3	CAISGVSGWSDGTDTQYF	TGTGCCATCAGTGGAGTTAGCGGGTGGTCGGATGGCACAGATACGCAGTATTTT
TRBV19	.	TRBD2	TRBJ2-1	CASSSPSGLGEQFF	TGTGCCAGTAGTAGTCCTAGCGGGCTCGGTGAGCAGTTCTTC
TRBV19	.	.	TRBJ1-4	CASSNPGDNEKLFF	TGTGCCAGTAGTAACCCCGGGGATAATGAAAAACTGTTTTTT
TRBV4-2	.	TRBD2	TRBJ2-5	CASSQLAGGEETQYF	TGTGCCAGCAGCCAACTAGCGGGAGGGGAAGAGACCCAGTACTTC
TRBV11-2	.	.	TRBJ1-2	CASSHEGDYGYTF	TGTGCCAGCAGCCACGAGGGAGACTATGGCTACACCTTC
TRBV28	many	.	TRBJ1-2	CAGGPVVGGGSYGYTF	TGTGCCGGGGGCCCGGTCGTGGGTGGCGGATCCTATGGCTACACCTTC
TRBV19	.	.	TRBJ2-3	CASCGGRSTDTQYF	TGTGCCAGTTGCGGGGGCAGGAGCACAGATACGCAGTATTTT
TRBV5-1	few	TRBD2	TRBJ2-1	CASSEMTSDTYNEQFF	TGCGCCAGCAGCGAAATGACTAGCGACACCTACAATGAGCAGTTCTTC
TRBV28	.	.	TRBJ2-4	CASSKGQLLAKNIQYF	TGTGCCAGCAGTAAAGGACAGTTATTAGCCAAAAACATTCAGTACTTC
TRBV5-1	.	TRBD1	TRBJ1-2	CASSRGQGNYGYTF	TGCGCCAGCAGCCGAGGACAGGGGAACTATGGCTACACCTTC
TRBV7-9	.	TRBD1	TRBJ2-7	CASSPTGTRGEQYF	TGTGCCAGCAGCCCGACAGGGACCAGGGGCGAGCAGTACTTC
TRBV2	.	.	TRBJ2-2	CASSAAGNGELFF	TGTGCCAGCAGTGCCGCAGGGAACGGGGAGCTGTTTTTT
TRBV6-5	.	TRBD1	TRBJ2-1	CASRSTGSYNEQFF	TGTGCCAGCAGATCGACAGGGTCCTACAATGAGCAGTTCTTC
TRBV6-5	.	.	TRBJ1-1	CASSYSAGPPNTEAFF	TGTGCCAGCAGTTACTCGGCGGGGCCACCGAACACTGAAGCTTTCTTT
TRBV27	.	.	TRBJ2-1	CASSPHAYNEQFF	TGTGCCAGCAGTCCCCACGCCTATAATGAGCAGTTCTTC